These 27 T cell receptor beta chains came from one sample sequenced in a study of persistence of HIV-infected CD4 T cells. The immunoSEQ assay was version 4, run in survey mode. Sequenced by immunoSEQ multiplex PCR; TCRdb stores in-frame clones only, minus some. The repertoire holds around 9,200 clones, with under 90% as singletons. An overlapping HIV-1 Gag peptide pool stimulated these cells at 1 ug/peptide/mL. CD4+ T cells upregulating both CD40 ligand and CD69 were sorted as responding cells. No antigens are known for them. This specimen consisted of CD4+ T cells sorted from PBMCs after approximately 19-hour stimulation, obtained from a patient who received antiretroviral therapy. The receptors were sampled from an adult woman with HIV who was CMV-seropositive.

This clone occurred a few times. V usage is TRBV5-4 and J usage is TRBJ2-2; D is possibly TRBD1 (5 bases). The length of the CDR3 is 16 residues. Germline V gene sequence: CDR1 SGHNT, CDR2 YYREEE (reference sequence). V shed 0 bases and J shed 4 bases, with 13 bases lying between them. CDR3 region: CASSLGGRPGTGELFF. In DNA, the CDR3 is TGTGCCAGCAGCTTGGGGGGCAGACCTGGCACCGGGGAGCTGTTTTTT.

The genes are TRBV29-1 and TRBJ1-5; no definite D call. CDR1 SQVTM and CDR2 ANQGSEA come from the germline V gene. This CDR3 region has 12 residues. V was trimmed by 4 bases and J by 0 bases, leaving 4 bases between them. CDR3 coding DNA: TGCAGCGTTGCTAATAGCAATCAGCCCCAGCATTTT. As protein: CSVANSNQPQHF.

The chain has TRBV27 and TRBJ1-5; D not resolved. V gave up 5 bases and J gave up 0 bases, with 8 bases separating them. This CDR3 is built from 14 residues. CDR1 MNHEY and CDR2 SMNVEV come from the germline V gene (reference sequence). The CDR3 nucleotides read TGTGCCAGCAGTCCGACCGATAGCAATCAGCCCCAGCATTTT. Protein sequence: CASSPTDSNQPQHF.

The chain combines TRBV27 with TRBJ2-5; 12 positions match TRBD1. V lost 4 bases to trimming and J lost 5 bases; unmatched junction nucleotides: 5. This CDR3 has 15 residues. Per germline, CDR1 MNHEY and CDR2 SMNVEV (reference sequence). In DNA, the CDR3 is TGTGCCAGCAGTTCCGGGACAGGGGGCGCGGAGACCCAGTACTTC. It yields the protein CASSSGTGGAETQYF.

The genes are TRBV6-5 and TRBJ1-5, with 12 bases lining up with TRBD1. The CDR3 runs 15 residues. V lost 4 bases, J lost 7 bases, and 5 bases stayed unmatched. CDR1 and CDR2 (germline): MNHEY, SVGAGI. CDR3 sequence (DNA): TGTGCCAGCAGTTCCGGGACAGGGGGCCGGCAGCCCCAGCATTTT. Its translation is CASSSGTGGRQPQHF.

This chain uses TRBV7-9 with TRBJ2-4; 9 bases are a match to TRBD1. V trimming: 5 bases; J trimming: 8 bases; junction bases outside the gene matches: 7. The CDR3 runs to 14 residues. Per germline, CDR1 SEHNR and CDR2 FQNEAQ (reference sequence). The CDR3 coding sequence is TGTGCCAGCAGCGACGGCAGGACAGGGGACATTCAGTACTTC. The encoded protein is CASSDGRTGDIQYF.

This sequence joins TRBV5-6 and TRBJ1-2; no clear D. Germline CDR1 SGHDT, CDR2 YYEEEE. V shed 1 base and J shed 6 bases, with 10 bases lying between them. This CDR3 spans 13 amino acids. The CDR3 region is CASSLSVFDGYTF. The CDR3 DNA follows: TGTGCCAGCAGCTTGTCCGTCTTCGATGGCTACACCTTC.

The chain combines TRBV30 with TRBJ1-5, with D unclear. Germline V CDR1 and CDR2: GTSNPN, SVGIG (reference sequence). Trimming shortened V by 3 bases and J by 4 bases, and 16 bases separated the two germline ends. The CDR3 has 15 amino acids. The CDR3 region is CAWSILGLTNQPQHF. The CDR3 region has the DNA TGTGCCTGGAGCATCCTTGGACTGACTAATCAGCCCCAGCATTTT.

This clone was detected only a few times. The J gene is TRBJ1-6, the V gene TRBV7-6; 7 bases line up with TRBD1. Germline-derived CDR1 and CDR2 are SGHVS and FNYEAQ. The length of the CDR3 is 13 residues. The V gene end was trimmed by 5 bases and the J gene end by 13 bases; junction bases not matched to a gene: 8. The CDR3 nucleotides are TGTGCCAGCAGCCTCGGGACAGACCAGCCCCTCCACTTT. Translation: CASSLGTDQPLHF.

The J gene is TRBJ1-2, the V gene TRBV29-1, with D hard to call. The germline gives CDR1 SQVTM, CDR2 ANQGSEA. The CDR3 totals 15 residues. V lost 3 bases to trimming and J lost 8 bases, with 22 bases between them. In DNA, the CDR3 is TGCAGCGTTGAGAGTACCATGACGGCTTTGGCCGGCTACACCTTC. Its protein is CSVESTMTALAGYTF.

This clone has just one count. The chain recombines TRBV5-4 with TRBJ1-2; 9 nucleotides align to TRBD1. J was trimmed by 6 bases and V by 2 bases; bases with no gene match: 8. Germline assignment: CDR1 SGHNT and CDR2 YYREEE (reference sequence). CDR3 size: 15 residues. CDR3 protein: CASSFGQGRKNGYTF. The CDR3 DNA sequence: TGTGCCAGCAGCTTCGGACAGGGGAGGAAGAATGGCTACACCTTC.

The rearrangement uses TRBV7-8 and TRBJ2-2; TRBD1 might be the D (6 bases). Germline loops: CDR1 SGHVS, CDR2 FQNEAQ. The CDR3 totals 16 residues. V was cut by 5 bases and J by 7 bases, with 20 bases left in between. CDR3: CASSPGPWGLVGELFF. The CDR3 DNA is TGTGCCAGCAGCCCCGGGCCCTGGGGGCTGGTCGGGGAGCTGTTTTTT.

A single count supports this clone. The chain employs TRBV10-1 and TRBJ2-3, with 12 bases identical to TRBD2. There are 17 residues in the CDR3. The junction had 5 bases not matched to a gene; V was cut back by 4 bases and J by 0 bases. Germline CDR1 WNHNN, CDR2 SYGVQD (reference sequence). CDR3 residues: CASSGNGLAGSTDTQYF. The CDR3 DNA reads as TGCGCCAGCAGTGGAAACGGACTAGCGGGAAGCACAGATACGCAGTATTTT.

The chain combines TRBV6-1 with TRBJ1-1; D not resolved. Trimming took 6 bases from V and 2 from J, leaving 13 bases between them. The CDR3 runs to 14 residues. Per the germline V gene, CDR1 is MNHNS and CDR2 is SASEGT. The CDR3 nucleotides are TGTGCCAGCAGCCTAGAAAGGCGTAACACTGAAGCTTTCTTT. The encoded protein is CASSLERRNTEAFF.

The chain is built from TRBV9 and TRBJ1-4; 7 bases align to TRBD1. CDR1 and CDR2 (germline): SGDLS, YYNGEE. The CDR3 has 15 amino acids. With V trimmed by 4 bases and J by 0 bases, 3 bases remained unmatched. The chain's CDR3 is CASSPGTATNEKLFF. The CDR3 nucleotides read TGTGCCAGCAGCCCGGGGACAGCAACTAATGAAAAACTGTTTTTT. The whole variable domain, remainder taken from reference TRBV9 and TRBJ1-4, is DSGVTQTPKHLITATGQRVTLRCSPRSGDLSVYWYQQSLDQGLQFLIQYYNGEERAKGNILERFSAQQFPDLHSELNLSSLELGDSALYFCASSPGTATNEKLFFGSGTQLSVL.

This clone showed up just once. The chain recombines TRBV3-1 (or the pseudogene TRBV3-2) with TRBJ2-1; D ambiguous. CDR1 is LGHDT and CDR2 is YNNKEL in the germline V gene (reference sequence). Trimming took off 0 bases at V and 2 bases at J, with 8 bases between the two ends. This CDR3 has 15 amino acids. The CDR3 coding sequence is TGTGCCAGCAGCCAAGAAGGGTTCCCCTACAATGAGCAGTTCTTC. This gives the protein CASSQEGFPYNEQFF.

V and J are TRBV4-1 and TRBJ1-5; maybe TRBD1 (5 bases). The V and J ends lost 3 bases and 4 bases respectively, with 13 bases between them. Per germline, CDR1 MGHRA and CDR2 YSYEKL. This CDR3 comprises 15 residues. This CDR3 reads CASSQDIPGNQPQHF. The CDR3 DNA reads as TGCGCCAGCAGCCAGGATATTCCAGGGAATCAGCCCCAGCATTTT.

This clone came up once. The CDR3 reads CAISPGQGADTEAFF. CDR3 nucleotides: TGTGCCATCAGCCCGGGACAGGGGGCGGACACTGAAGCTTTCTTT. This sequence joins TRBV10-3 and TRBJ1-1; 12 bases align to TRBD1. J gave up 3 bases and V 6 bases, and 5 bases lay outside the gene matches. The CDR3 has 15 residues. Germline V CDR1 and CDR2: ENHRY, SYGVKD.

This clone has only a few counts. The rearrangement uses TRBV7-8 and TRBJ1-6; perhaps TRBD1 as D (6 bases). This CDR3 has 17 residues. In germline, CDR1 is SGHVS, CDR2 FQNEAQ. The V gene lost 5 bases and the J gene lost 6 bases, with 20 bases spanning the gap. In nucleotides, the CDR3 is TGTGCCAGCAGCCTCGACGCCAGTCTCAGGGGTAATTCACCCCTCCACTTT. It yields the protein CASSLDASLRGNSPLHF.

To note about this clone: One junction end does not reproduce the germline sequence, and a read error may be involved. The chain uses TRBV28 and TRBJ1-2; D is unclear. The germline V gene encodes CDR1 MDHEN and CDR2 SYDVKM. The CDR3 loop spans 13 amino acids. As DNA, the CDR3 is TGTGCCAGCAGTTTAAGCCCGGCCTATGGCCACACCTTC. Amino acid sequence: CASSLSPAYGHTF.

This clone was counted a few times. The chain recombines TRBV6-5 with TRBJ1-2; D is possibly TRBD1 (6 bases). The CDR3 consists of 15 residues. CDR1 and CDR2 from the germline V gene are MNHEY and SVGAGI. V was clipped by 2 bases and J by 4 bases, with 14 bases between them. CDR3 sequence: CASSYQAGAGYGYTF. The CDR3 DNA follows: TGTGCCAGCAGTTACCAGGCAGGGGCCGGCTATGGCTACACCTTC.

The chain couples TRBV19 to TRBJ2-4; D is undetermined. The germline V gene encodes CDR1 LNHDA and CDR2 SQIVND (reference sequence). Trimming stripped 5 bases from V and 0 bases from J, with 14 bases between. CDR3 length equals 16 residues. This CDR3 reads CASSGLRTIAKNIQYF. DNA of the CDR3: TGTGCCAGTAGTGGCCTCAGAACCATAGCCAAAAACATTCAGTACTTC.

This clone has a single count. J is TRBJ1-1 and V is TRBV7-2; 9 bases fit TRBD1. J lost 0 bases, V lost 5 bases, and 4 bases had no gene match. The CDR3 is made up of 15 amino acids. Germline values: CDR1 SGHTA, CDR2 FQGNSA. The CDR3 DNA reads TGTGCCAGCAGCAAGAACAGGGGGCTGAACACTGAAGCTTTCTTT. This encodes CASSKNRGLNTEAFF.

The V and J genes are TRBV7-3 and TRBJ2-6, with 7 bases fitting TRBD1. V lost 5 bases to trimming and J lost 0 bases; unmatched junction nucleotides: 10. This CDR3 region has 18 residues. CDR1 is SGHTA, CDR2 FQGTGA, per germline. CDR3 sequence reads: CASSPRQGSSSGANVLTF. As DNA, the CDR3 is TGTGCCAGCAGCCCGAGACAGGGTTCTAGCTCTGGGGCCAACGTCCTGACTTTC.

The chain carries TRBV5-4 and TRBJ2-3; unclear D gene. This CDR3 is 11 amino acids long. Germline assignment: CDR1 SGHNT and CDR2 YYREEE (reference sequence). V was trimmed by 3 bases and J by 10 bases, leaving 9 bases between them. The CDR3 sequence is CASSSMLAQYF. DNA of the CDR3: TGTGCCAGCAGCTCAATGCTTGCGCAGTATTTT.

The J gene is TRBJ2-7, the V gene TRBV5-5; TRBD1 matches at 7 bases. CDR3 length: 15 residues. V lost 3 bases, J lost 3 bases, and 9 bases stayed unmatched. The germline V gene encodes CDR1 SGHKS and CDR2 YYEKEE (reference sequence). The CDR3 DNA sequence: TGTGCCAGCAGCTCATCCGGACAGGAAATCTACGAGCAGTACTTC. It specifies CASSSSGQEIYEQYF.

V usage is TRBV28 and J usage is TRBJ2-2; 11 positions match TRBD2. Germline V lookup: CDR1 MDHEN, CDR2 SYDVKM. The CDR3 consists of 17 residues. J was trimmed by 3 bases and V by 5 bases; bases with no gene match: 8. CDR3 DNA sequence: TGTGCCAGCAGTCCCTTCGGGACTAGCGGTTACACCGGGGAGCTGTTTTTT. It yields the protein CASSPFGTSGYTGELFF.